Below are 13 T cell receptor beta chains sequenced from a single sample in a study of T cell responses to AZD1222 COVID-19 vaccine. This table comes from immunoSEQ multiplex PCR, and its TCRdb copy is limited to in-frame clones, with some not included. The sample carries fewer than 110,000 clones, 75% to 95% recorded once. The source was peripheral blood, collected 28 days after the second AZD1222 dose. These receptors all come from an adult who received the AZD1222 COVID-19 vaccine.

The J gene is TRBJ2-1, the V gene TRBV15, with TRBD2 identical over 9 bases. V gave up 1 base and J gave up 4 bases; unmatched junction bases: 5. This CDR3 has 16 residues. Germline lookup yields CDR1 LNHNV and CDR2 YYDKDF (reference sequence). This CDR3 is CATSRAGGGAYNEQFF. The CDR3 nucleotides are TGTGCCACCAGCAGAGCTGGCGGGGGGGCATACAATGAGCAGTTCTTC.

This clone was seen just once. The chain has TRBV2 and TRBJ1-6; D is perhaps TRBD1 (6 bases). CDR3 length: 13 amino acids. Trimming cost V 6 bases and J 6 bases, with 9 bases left between them. CDR1 is SNHLY and CDR2 is FYNNEI in the germline V gene. CDR3 region: CASSADSNSPLHF. The CDR3 DNA sequence: TGTGCCAGCAGCGCGGACAGTAATTCACCCCTCCACTTT.

The V call is TRBV2, the J call TRBJ2-2; 8 nucleotides line up with TRBD1. The CDR3 covers 16 residues. The J segment lost 5 bases and the V segment lost 2 bases, leaving 7 bases of the junction unmatched. Germline values: CDR1 SNHLY, CDR2 FYNNEI. In nucleotides, the CDR3 is TGTGCCAGCAGTGAAAGGGGGACAGGCGGGACCGGGGAGCTGTTTTTT. Translation: CASSERGTGGTGELFF.

CDR3 protein: CASSYPGGLWQFF. CDR3 in DNA: TGTGCCAGCAGTTACCCGGGGGGATTATGGCAGTTCTTC. V and J are TRBV6-5 and TRBJ2-1; TRBD2 matches 7 bases. Germline CDR1 MNHEY, CDR2 SVGAGI. The CDR3 consists of 13 residues. V lost 2 bases, J lost 12 bases, and 7 bases stayed unmatched.

The chain uses TRBV2 and TRBJ1-2; the D is unclear. This CDR3 comprises 12 residues. Germline CDR1 is SNHLY and CDR2 is FYNNEI. Between the trimmed V and J ends, which lost 6 bases and 0 bases, there was a span of 5 bases. The CDR3 DNA follows: TGTGCCAGCAGGGCAGCTAACTATGGCTACACCTTC. Translating gives CASRAANYGYTF.

This rearrangement joins TRBV7-2 to TRBJ1-5; D is undetermined. The V gene lost 5 bases and the J gene lost 7 bases, with 9 bases spanning the gap. CDR1 and CDR2 (germline): SGHTA, FQGNSA. The CDR3 has 12 residues. The CDR3 sequence: CASSPVGQPQHF. The CDR3 region has the DNA TGTGCCAGCAGCCCGGTGGGGCAGCCCCAGCATTTT.

CDR3 amino acids: CASSWEGQMNTEAFF. The CDR3 DNA reads as TGCGCCAGCAGCTGGGAGGGTCAGATGAACACTGAAGCTTTCTTT. The V and J genes are TRBV5-1 and TRBJ1-1; no clear D gene. The CDR3 has 15 amino acids. Germline V gives CDR1 SGHRS, CDR2 YFSETQ. V was cut by 3 bases and J by 0 bases, with 12 bases left in between.

This chain links TRBV6-4 with TRBJ1-6, with D perhaps TRBD1 (6 bases). Trimming shortened V by 5 bases and J by 7 bases, and 15 bases separated the two germline ends. The CDR3 is made up of 15 amino acids. CDR1 and CDR2 from the germline V gene are MRHNA and SNTAGT. CDR3: CASSSTGLINSPLHF. CDR3 DNA sequence: TGTGCCAGCAGTTCCACAGGGTTGATAAATTCACCCCTCCACTTT.

This sequence joins TRBV4-1 and TRBJ2-3; possibly TRBD2 for D (6 bases). The CDR3 length is 16 residues. CDR1 is MGHRA and CDR2 is YSYEKL in the germline V gene. V lost 1 base, J lost 0 bases, and 11 bases lay in between. CDR3 coding DNA: TGCGCCAGCAGCCAAGCGGGACTGACTAGCACAGATACGCAGTATTTT. This gives the protein CASSQAGLTSTDTQYF.

CDR3 in amino acids: CASSLGGLAHYEQYF. The DNA of the CDR3 is TGTGCCAGCAGCTTAGGCGGACTAGCGCATTACGAGCAGTACTTC. V and J are TRBV7-2 and TRBJ2-7; TRBD2 aligns across 9 bases. The ends lost 1 base at V and 4 bases at J; junction bases unmatched: 5. The CDR3 spans 15 residues. From germline, CDR1 is SGHTA and CDR2 FQGNSA.

The gene calls are TRBV27 and TRBJ2-3; perhaps D is TRBD1 or TRBD2 (6 bases each). The V end lost 8 bases, the J end lost 1 base, and 13 bases lay between the germline ends. CDR3 length equals 14 residues. CDR1 and CDR2 (germline): MNHEY, SMNVEV (reference sequence). The CDR3 spells CASGRGVGTDTQYF. The DNA for the CDR3 is TGTGCCAGCGGAAGGGGGGTTGGCACAGATACGCAGTATTTT.

This chain uses TRBV18 with TRBJ2-3; 10 bases fit TRBD2. Trimming removed 3 bases from V and 0 bases from J; junction bases left unmatched: 3. Germline loops: CDR1 KGHSH, CDR2 LQKENI. This CDR3 has 16 amino acids. The CDR3 DNA is TGTGCCAGCTCACCCGTGACTAGCGGGAGCACAGATACGCAGTATTTT. This translates into CASSPVTSGSTDTQYF.

This clone is a singleton in its sample. The chain carries TRBV10-3 and TRBJ2-7; D might be TRBD1 or TRBD2, each matching 5 bases. V was clipped by 10 bases and J by 3 bases, with 10 bases between them. This CDR3 region has 11 residues. Per germline, CDR1 ENHRY and CDR2 SYGVKD. CDR3 in amino acids: CATRENYEQYF. CDR3 DNA sequence: TGTGCCACCAGGGAGAACTACGAGCAGTACTTC.